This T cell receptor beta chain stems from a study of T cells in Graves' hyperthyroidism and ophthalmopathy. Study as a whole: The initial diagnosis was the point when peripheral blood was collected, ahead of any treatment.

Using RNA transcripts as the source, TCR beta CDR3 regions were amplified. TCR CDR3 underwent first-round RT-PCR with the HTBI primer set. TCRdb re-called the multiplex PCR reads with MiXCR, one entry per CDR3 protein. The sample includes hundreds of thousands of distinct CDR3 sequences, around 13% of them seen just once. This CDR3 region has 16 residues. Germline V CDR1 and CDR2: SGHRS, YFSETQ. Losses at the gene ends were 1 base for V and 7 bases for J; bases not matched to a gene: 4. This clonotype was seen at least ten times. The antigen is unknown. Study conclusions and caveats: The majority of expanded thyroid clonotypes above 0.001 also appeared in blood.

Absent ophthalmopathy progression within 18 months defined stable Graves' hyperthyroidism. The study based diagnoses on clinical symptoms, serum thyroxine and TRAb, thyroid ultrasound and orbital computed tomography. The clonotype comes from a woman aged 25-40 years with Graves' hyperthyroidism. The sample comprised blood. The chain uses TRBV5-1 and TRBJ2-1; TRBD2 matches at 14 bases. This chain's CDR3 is CASSLQTSGRGNEQFF. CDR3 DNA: TGCGCCAGCAGCTTGCAGACTAGCGGGAGGGGGAATGAGCAGTTCTTC.